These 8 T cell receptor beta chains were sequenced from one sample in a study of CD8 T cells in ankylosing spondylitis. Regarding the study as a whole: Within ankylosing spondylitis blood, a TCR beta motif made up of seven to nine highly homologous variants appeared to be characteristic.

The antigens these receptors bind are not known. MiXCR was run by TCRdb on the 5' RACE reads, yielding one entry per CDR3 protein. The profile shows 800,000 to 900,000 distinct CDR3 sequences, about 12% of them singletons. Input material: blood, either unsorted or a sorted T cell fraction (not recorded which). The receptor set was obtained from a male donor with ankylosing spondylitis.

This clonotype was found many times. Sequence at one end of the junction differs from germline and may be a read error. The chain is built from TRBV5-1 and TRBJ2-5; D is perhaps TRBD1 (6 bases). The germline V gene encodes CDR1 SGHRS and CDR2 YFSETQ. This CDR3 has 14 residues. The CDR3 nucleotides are TGTGCCAGCAGCTCCCAGGGGAGCCAAGAGACCCAGTACTTC. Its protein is CASSSQGSQETQYF.

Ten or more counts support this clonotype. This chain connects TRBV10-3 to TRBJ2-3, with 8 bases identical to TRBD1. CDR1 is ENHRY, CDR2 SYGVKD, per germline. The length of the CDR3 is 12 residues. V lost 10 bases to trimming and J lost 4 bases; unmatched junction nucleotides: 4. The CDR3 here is CATAGGPDTQYF. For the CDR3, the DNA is TGTGCCACCGCAGGGGGCCCAGATACGCAGTATTTT.

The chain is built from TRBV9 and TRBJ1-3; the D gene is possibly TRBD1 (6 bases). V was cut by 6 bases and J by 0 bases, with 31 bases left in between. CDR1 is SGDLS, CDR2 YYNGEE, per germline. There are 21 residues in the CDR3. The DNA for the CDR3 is TGTGCCAGCACCACCAATCCGGGCGAGGCACAAGGAGGGGGCTCTGGAAACACCATATATTTT. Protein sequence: CASTTNPGEAQGGGSGNTIYF.

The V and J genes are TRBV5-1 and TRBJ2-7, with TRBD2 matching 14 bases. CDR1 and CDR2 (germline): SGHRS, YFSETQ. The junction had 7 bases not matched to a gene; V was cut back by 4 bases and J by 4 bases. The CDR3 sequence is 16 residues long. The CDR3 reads CASSKGLAGVWYEQYF. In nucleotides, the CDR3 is TGCGCCAGCAGCAAGGGACTAGCGGGAGTGTGGTACGAGCAGTACTTC.

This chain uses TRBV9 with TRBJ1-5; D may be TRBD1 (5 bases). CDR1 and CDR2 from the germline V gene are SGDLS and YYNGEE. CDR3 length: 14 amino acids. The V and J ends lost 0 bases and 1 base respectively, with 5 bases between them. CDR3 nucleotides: TGTGCCAGCAGCGTAGCAGGGAGCAATCAGCCCCAGCATTTT. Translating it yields CASSVAGSNQPQHF.

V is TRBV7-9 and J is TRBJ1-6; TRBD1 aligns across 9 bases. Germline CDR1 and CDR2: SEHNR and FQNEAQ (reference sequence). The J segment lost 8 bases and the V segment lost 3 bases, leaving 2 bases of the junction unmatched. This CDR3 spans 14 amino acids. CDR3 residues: CASSLGQGHSPLHF. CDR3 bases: TGTGCCAGCAGCTTGGGACAGGGACATTCACCCCTCCACTTT. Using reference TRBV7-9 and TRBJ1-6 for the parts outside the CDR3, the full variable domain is DTGVSQNPRHKITKRGQNVTFRCDPISEHNRLYWYRQTLGQGPEFLTYFQNEAQLEKSRLLSDRFSAERPKGSFSTLEIQRTEQGDSAMYLCASSLGQGHSPLHFGNGTRLTVT.

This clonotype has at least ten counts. The CDR3 sequence is CASSAGTPPEAFF. The CDR3 DNA is TGCGCCAGCAGCGCCGGGACGCCTCCGGAAGCTTTCTTT. This chain links TRBV5-1 with TRBJ1-1, with D maybe TRBD1 (5 bases). V lost 4 bases and J 8 bases, leaving 15 bases between the germline ends. The length of the CDR3 is 13 residues. Germline values: CDR1 SGHRS, CDR2 YFSETQ.

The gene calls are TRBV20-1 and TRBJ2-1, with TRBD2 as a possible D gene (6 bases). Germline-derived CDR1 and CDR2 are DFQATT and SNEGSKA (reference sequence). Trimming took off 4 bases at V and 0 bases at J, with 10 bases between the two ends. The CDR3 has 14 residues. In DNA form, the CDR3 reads TGCAGTGCTACTTCGGGGGTCTCCTACAATGAGCAGTTCTTC. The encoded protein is CSATSGVSYNEQFF.